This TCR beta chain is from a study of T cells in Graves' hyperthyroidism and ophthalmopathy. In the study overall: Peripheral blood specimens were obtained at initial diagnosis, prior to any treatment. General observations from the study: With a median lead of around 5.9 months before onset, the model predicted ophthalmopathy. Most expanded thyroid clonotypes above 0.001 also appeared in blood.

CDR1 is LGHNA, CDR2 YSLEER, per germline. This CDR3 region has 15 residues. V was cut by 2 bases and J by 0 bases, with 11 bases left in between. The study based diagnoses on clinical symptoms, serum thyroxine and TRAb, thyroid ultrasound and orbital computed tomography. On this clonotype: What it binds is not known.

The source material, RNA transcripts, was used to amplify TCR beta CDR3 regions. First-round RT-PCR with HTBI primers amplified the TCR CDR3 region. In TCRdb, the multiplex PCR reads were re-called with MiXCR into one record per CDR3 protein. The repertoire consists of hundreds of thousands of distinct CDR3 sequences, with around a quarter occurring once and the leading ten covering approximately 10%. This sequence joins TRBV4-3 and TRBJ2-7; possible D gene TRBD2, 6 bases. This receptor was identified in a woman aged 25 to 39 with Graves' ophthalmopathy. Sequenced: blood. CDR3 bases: TGCGCCAGCAGCCAAATACTAGCAGGCTCCTACGAGCAGTACTTC. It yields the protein CASSQILAGSYEQYF.